The entry below gives a single T cell receptor (beta chain) sequence along with its context. This entry is derived from a study of human T cells and chemical hapten exposure. Time point described: patch test 3, about 24 weeks after DPC sensitization. Treatment in this sample: therapeutic diphenylcyclopropenone sensitization with weekly scalp DPC. This CDR3 is built from 14 residues. Trimming pared 0 bases from V and 8 bases from J, leaving 11 bases between. Germline values: CDR1 MGHRA, CDR2 YSYEKL. In TCRdb, the RACE reads were re-called with MiXCR into one record per CDR3 protein. The sample gives about 82,000 distinct CDR3 sequences, 10% to 15% of which show up once; roughly 6% is in the top ten.

This specimen was whole blood, taken in connection with sensitization to the hapten diphenylcyclopropenone (DPC). The chain combines TRBV4-1 with TRBJ2-1, with a tentative D call TRBD2 (5 bases). This sequence originates from a woman aged 45-65 years with alopecia areata. Some clones in this sample may be carry-over from other donors' samples. Here the CDR3 DNA reads TGCGCCAGCAGCCAAGATTTAACGGGGTATGAGCAGTTCTTC. Translation gives CASSQDLTGYEQFF.